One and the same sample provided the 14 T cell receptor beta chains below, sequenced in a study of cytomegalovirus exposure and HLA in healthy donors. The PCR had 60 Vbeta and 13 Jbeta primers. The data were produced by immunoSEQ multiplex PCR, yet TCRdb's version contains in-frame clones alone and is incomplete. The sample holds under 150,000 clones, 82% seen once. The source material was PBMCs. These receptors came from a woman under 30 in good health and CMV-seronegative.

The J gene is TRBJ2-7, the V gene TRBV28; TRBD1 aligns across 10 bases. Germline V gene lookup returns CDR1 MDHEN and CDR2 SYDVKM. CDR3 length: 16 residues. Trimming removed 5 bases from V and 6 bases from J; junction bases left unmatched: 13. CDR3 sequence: CASSVSGQGKRGEQYV. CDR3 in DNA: TGTGCCAGCAGTGTCTCGGGACAGGGGAAAAGAGGCGAGCAGTACGTC.

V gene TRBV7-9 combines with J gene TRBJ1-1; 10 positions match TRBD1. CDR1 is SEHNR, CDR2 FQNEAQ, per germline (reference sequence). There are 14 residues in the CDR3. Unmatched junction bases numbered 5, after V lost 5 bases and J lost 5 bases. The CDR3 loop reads CASSRTGGETEAFF. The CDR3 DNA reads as TGTGCCAGCAGCCGGACAGGGGGAGAGACTGAAGCTTTCTTT. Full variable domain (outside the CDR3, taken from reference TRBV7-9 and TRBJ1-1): DTGVSQNPRHKITKRGQNVTFRCDPISEHNRLYWYRQTLGQGPEFLTYFQNEAQLEKSRLLSDRFSAERPKGSFSTLEIQRTEQGDSAMYLCASSRTGGETEAFFGQGTRLTVV.

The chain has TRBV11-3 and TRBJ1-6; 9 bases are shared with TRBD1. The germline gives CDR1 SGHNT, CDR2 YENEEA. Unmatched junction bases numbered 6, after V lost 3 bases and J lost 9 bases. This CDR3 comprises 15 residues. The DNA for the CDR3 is TGTGCCAGCAGCTTCTCTACAGGGGGCGGTTCACCCCTCCACTTT. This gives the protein CASSFSTGGGSPLHF.

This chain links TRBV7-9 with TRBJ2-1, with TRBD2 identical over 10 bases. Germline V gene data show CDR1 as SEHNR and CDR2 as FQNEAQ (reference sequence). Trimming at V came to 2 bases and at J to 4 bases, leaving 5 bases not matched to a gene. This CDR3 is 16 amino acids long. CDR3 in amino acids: CASSLTAGGRYNEQFF. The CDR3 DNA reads TGTGCCAGCAGCTTAACAGCGGGGGGGAGGTACAATGAGCAGTTCTTC. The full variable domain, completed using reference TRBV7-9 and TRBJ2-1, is DTGVSQNPRHKITKRGQNVTFRCDPISEHNRLYWYRQTLGQGPEFLTYFQNEAQLEKSRLLSDRFSAERPKGSFSTLEIQRTEQGDSAMYLCASSLTAGGRYNEQFFGPGTRLTVL.

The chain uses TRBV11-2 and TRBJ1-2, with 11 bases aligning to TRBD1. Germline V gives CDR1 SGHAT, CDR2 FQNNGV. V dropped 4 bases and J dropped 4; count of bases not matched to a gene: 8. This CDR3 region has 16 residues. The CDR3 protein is CASSSSGQGDPYGYTF. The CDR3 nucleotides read TGTGCCAGCAGCTCGTCGGGACAGGGGGACCCCTATGGCTACACCTTC.

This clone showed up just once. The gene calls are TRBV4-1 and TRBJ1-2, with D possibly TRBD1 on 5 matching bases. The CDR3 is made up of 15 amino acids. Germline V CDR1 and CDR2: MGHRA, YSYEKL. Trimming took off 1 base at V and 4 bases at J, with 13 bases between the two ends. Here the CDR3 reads CASSQVGGVLYGYTF. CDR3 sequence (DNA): TGCGCCAGCAGCCAAGTGGGGGGGGTACTCTATGGCTACACCTTC.

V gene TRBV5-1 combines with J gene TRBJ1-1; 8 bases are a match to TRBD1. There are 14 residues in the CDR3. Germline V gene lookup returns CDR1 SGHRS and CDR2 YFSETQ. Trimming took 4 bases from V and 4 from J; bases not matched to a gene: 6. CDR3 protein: CASSVGQVGTEAFF. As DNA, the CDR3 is TGCGCCAGCAGCGTGGGACAGGTGGGCACTGAAGCTTTCTTT.

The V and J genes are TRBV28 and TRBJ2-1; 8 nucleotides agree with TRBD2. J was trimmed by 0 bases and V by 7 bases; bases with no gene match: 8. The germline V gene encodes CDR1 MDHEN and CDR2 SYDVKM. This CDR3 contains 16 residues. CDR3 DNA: TGTGCCAGCAAATTTCCGAGCGGGAGCTCCTACAATGAGCAGTTCTTC. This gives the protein CASKFPSGSSYNEQFF.

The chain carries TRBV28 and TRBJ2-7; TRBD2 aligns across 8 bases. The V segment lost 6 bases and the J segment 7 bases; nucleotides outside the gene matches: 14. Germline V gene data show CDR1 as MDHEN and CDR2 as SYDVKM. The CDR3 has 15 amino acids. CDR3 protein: CASSPGGAKRREQYV. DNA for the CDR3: TGTGCCAGCAGCCCCGGGGGGGCCAAACGGCGGGAGCAGTACGTC.

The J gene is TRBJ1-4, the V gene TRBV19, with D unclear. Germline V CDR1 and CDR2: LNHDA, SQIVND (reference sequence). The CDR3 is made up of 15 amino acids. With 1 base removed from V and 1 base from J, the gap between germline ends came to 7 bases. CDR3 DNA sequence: TGTGCCAGTAGTATAGGTCAGGTAACTAATGAAAAACTGTTTTTT. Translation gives CASSIGQVTNEKLFF.

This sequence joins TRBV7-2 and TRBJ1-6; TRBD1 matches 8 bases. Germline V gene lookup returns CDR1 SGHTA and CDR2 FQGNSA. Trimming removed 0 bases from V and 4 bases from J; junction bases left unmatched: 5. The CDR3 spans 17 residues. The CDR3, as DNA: TGTGCCAGCAGCTTAGCTACGGGACAGGCGTATAATTCACCCCTCCACTTT. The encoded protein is CASSLATGQAYNSPLHF.

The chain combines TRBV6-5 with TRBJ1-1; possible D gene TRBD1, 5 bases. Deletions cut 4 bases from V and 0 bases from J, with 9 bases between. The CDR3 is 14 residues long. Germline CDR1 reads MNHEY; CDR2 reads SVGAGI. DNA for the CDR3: TGTGCCAGCAGTTCCGTCAGGGTGAACACTGAAGCTTTCTTT. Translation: CASSSVRVNTEAFF.

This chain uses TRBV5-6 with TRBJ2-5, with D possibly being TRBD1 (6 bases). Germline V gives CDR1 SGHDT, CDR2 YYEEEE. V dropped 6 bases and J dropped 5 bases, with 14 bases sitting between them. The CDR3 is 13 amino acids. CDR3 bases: TGTGCCAGCACCCTGGGTGGGGGCGAGACCCAGTACTTC. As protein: CASTLGGGETQYF.

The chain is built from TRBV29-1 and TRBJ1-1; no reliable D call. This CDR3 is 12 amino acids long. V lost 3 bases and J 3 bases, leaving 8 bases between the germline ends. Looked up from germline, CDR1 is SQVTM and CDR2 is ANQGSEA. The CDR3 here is CSVEGFYTEAFF. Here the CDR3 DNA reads TGCAGCGTTGAGGGCTTTTACACTGAAGCTTTCTTT.